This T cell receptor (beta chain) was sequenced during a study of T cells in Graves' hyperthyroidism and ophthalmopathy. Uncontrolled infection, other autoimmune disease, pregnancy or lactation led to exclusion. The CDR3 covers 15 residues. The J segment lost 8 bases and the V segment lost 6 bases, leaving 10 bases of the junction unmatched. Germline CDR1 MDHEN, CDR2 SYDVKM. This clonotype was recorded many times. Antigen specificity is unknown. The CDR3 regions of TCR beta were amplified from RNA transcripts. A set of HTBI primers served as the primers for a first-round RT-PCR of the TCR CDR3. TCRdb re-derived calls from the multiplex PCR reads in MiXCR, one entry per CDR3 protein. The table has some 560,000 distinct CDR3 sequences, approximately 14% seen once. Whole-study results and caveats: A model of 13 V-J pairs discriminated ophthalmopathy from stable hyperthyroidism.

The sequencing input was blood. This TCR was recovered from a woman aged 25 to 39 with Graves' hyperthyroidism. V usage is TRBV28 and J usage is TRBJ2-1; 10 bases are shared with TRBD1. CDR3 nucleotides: TGTGCCAGCAGCGCTACCGGGACAGGGGAGGATGAGCAGTTCTTC. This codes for CASSATGTGEDEQFF. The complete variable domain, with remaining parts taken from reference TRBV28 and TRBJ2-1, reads DVKVTQSSRYLVKRTGEKVFLECVQDMDHENMFWYRQDPGLGLRLIYFSYDVKMKEKGDIPEGYSVSREKKERFSLILESASTNQTSMYLCASSATGTGEDEQFFGPGTRLTVL.